These 11 T cell receptor beta chains were all obtained from the same sample, sequenced in a study of T cell repertoires in cytomegalovirus infection. MiXCR, run by TCRdb on the reads, gives a single entry per CDR3 protein. The sample includes 200,000 to 300,000 distinct CDR3 sequences, roughly an eighth of them seen just once. The sample taken for sequencing was PBMCs. These receptors originate from a human donor in good health (CMV status not recorded). Some clones in this sample may be carry-over from other donors' samples.

This chain connects TRBV6-2 or TRBV6-3 to TRBJ2-7; D is possibly TRBD2 (5 bases). CDR1 and CDR2 from the germline V gene are MNHEY and SVGEGT. The CDR3 length is 16 residues. The ends were cut back, 4 bases at V and 5 bases at J, with 21 bases in the middle. The CDR3 DNA is TGTGCCAGCAGTTTCAAGGCCTCCGGGGAATGGGACGAGCAGTACTTC. Translated, it gives CASSFKASGEWDEQYF.

There are many counts of this clonotype. The chain combines TRBV28 with TRBJ2-1; 9 bases are a match to TRBD1. The CDR3 runs 18 residues. V was pared by 6 bases and J by 0 bases, with 12 bases of the junction left unmatched. CDR1 is MDHEN and CDR2 is SYDVKM in the germline V gene. CDR3 DNA sequence: TGTGCCAGCAGGCGTCGCGGGACAGGGACAATCTCCTACAATGAGCAGTTCTTC. It specifies CASRRRGTGTISYNEQFF.

This chain uses TRBV20-1 with TRBJ2-7, with D possibly being TRBD2 (5 bases). The CDR3 length is 13 residues. Germline V lookup: CDR1 DFQATT, CDR2 SNEGSKA (reference sequence). Trimming removed 3 bases from V and 6 bases from J, with 15 bases in between. This CDR3 reads CSASDGVTSEQYF. The CDR3, as DNA: TGCAGTGCTAGTGACGGGGTCACGAGCGAGCAGTACTTC.

This clonotype was seen at least ten times. The chain's CDR3 is CASSFENRDNEQFF. The CDR3 DNA is TGTGCCAGCAGCTTCGAAAACAGGGATAATGAGCAGTTCTTC. V gene TRBV7-2 combines with J gene TRBJ2-1, with a possible D match to TRBD1 (6 bases). Between the trimmed V and J ends, which lost 3 bases and 7 bases, there was a span of 13 bases. Germline V gene sequence: CDR1 SGHTA, CDR2 FQGNSA. The CDR3 covers 14 residues.

The chain uses TRBV5-1 and TRBJ2-3, with D possibly TRBD2 on 6 matching bases. Trimming removed 2 bases at V and 2 bases at J, with 12 bases between. The CDR3 totals 15 residues. CDR1 is SGHRS, CDR2 YFSETQ, per germline. CDR3 bases: TGCGCCAGCAGCTTCTCACTAGCACCCACAGATACGCAGTATTTT. Protein sequence: CASSFSLAPTDTQYF.

At least ten counts were recorded for this clonotype. V is TRBV7-9 and J is TRBJ1-5, with 7 bases identical to TRBD1. The junction had 5 bases not matched to a gene; V was cut back by 3 bases and J by 0 bases. CDR3 length: 16 residues. Germline loops: CDR1 SEHNR, CDR2 FQNEAQ (reference sequence). The CDR3 coding sequence is TGTGCCAGCAGCTTCGGGACAGAGTTTAGCAATCAGCCCCAGCATTTT. Its protein is CASSFGTEFSNQPQHF.

Many counts were recorded for this clonotype. The chain is built from TRBV4-2 and TRBJ2-3; 7 bases fit TRBD2. The CDR3 has 14 amino acids. With V trimmed by 3 bases and J by 4 bases, 4 bases remained unmatched. Germline V gene lookup returns CDR1 LGHNA and CDR2 YNFKEQ. The CDR3 loop reads CASSHRLAADTQYF. The DNA for the CDR3 is TGTGCCAGCAGCCATCGACTAGCAGCAGATACGCAGTATTTT.

Only a few counts were recorded for this clonotype. The CDR3 DNA follows: TGTGCCAGCAGCTTAGTGTCGGGTATTTACAATGAGCAGTTCTTC. Encoded protein: CASSLVSGIYNEQFF. The gene calls are TRBV7-2 and TRBJ2-1; no reliable D call. V was clipped by 1 base and J by 4 bases, with 11 bases between them. Looked up from germline, CDR1 is SGHTA and CDR2 is FQGNSA. The CDR3 length is 15 residues.

This chain uses TRBV6-2 or TRBV6-3 with TRBJ2-5; the match to TRBD2 covers 8 bases. The V gene's germline CDR1 is MNHEY and CDR2 SVGEGT. J was trimmed by 4 bases and V by 7 bases; bases with no gene match: 8. The CDR3 contains 14 residues. The CDR3 spells CASTQRLAGETQYF. CDR3 coding DNA: TGTGCCAGCACCCAACGGCTAGCGGGAGAGACCCAGTACTTC.

This clonotype was recorded many times. The chain combines TRBV15 with TRBJ1-1, with D hard to call. V lost 1 base and J lost 11, with 20 bases in between. CDR1 and CDR2 (germline): LNHNV, YYDKDF (reference sequence). The CDR3 is 15 amino acids. In DNA, the CDR3 is TGTGCCACCAGCAGAGTTCGCCCGGGCATTTTTGACGCTTTCTTT. Protein product: CATSRVRPGIFDAFF.

This clonotype was seen ten or more times. This chain uses TRBV12-3 or TRBV12-4 with TRBJ1-1; possible D gene TRBD1, 5 bases. CDR3 length equals 14 residues. The V gene lost 7 bases and the J gene lost 5 bases, with 17 bases spanning the gap. The CDR3 DNA reads as TGTGCCAGCACCCTAGGCGGGGCGAGTACTGAAGCTTTCTTT. This translates into CASTLGGASTEAFF.